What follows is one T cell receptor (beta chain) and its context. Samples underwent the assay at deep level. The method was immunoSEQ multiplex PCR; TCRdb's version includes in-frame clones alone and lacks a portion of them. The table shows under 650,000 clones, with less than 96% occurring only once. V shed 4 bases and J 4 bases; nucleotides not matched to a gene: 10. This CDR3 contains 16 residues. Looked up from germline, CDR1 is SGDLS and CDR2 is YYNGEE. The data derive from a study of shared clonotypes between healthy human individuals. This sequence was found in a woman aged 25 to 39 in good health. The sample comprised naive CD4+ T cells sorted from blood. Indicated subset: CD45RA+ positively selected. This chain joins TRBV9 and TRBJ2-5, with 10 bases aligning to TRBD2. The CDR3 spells CASSPRGAGGVETQYF. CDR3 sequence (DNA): TGTGCCAGCAGCCCCCGCGGAGCGGGAGGGGTAGAGACCCAGTACTTC.